This T cell receptor beta chain was observed in a study of naive CD8 T cells in extremely preterm neonates. V lost 4 bases, J lost 8 bases, and 11 bases lay in between. The CDR3 covers 13 residues. The germline CDR1 and CDR2 sequences are MNHEY and SVGAGI. Assay: immunoSEQ multiplex PCR; the TCRdb copy retains only in-frame clones and omits some. The table records around 4,900 clones, 95% to 99% of them present only once. The J gene is TRBJ1-4, the V gene TRBV6-5; TRBD1 is a possible D gene (5 bases). The sample was naive CD8+ T cells from blood. This TCR derives from a human donor in good health. The DNA of the CDR3 is TGTGCCAGCAGTTTGCTCGGGGGGGAAAAACTGTTTTTT. Translated: CASSLLGGEKLFF.